The 25 T cell receptor beta chains listed next were all sequenced from one sample in a study of blood T cell repertoires in COVID-19. TCRdb's table, derived via immunoSEQ multiplex PCR, lists solely in-frame clones and lacks some. The sample holds 20,000 to 25,000 clones, 75% to 90% seen once. Sequencing used peripheral blood. These receptor sequences come from a woman in her sixties or seventies with active COVID-19.

The gene calls are TRBV9 and TRBJ2-5; 10 nucleotides line up with TRBD2. The CDR3 sequence is 16 residues long. The germline CDR1 and CDR2 sequences are SGDLS and YYNGEE. After removal of 0 bases from V and 5 bases from J, the junction contained 7 bases not matched to a gene. CDR3 amino acids: CASSVAPSGGGETQYF. In DNA form, the CDR3 reads TGTGCCAGCAGCGTAGCGCCTAGCGGGGGTGGGGAGACCCAGTACTTC.

The CDR3 DNA follows: TGTGCCAGCAGTACAGGACAGGGATACGAGCAGTACTTC. Translated, it gives CASSTGQGYEQYF. The chain carries TRBV27 and TRBJ2-7; 8 nucleotides agree with TRBD1. The CDR3 sequence is 13 residues long. The V and J ends lost 5 bases and 4 bases, in that order; junction bases with no gene match: 4. CDR1 and CDR2 (germline): MNHEY, SMNVEV (reference sequence).

The CDR3 reads CASSVGRYNEQFF. CDR3 bases: TGTGCCAGCAGCGTAGGGAGATACAATGAGCAGTTCTTC. The rearrangement uses TRBV9 and TRBJ2-1; D is unresolved. V lost 0 bases and J lost 4, with 5 bases in between. This CDR3 region has 13 residues. Germline V gene sequence: CDR1 SGDLS, CDR2 YYNGEE.

V usage is TRBV27 and J usage is TRBJ2-5; D is possibly TRBD2 (6 bases). The V and J ends lost 10 bases and 5 bases respectively, with 23 bases between them. The V gene's germline CDR1 is MNHEY and CDR2 SMNVEV (reference sequence). The length of the CDR3 is 15 residues. The CDR3 is CATRDSQPLGETQYF. The CDR3 bases are TGTGCCACCAGGGACTCGCAGCCACTCGGGGAGACCCAGTACTTC.

In DNA form, the CDR3 reads TGTGCCAGCAGCCCCTCACGGACAGAATATAATTCACCCCTCCACTTT. It is translated as CASSPSRTEYNSPLHF. The chain carries TRBV13 and TRBJ1-6, with D perhaps matching TRBD1 (6 bases). Trimming left V 5 bases short and J 4 bases short, with 15 bases between. The CDR3 runs 16 residues. Germline values: CDR1 PRHDT, CDR2 FYEKMQ (reference sequence). Complete variable domain (other parts from reference TRBV13 and TRBJ1-6): AAGVIQSPRHLIKEKRETATLKCYPIPRHDTVYWYQQGPGQDPQFLISFYEKMQSDKGSIPDRFSAQQFSDYHSELNMSSLELGDSALYFCASSPSRTEYNSPLHFGNGTRLTVT.

The chain couples TRBV5-4 to TRBJ1-1; TRBD1 agrees at 7 bases. Trimming cost V 5 bases and J 6 bases; bases outside gene matches: 10. Germline loops: CDR1 SGHNT, CDR2 YYREEE (reference sequence). The CDR3 consists of 14 residues. Here the CDR3 DNA reads TGTGCCAGCAGTCGATTCACAGGGGACTCTGAAGCTTTCTTT. Translation gives CASSRFTGDSEAFF.

This clone was found once. This chain joins TRBV28 and TRBJ2-7; the match to TRBD1 covers 9 bases. CDR1 and CDR2 from the germline V gene are MDHEN and SYDVKM. The junction had 10 bases not matched to a gene; V was cut back by 5 bases and J by 5 bases. This CDR3 contains 15 residues. This CDR3 reads CASSPGTGNIHEQYF. In DNA, the CDR3 is TGTGCCAGCAGTCCTGGGACAGGGAATATCCACGAGCAGTACTTC.

The chain joins TRBV10-3 to TRBJ2-3, with D perhaps matching TRBD1 (5 bases). V was trimmed by 7 bases and J by 4 bases, leaving 15 bases between them. Germline V CDR1 and CDR2: ENHRY, SYGVKD. The length of the CDR3 is 14 residues. This chain's CDR3 is CAIKTDEGADTQYF. The CDR3 bases are TGTGCCATCAAAACAGACGAAGGGGCAGATACGCAGTATTTT.

This sequence joins TRBV6-1 and TRBJ1-5; TRBD1 matches 8 bases. CDR3 size: 15 residues. Germline-derived CDR1 and CDR2 are MNHNS and SASEGT. The V segment lost 5 bases and the J segment 1 base; nucleotides outside the gene matches: 4. The CDR3: CASSRQGKSNQPQHF. The CDR3 coding sequence is TGTGCCAGCAGTAGACAGGGGAAAAGCAATCAGCCCCAGCATTTT.

The gene calls are TRBV7-9 and TRBJ2-2; possibly TRBD2 for D (5 bases). The germline V gene encodes CDR1 SEHNR and CDR2 FQNEAQ (reference sequence). The CDR3 contains 14 residues. V lost 0 bases, J lost 3 bases, and 5 bases lay in between. Here the CDR3 reads CASSLARDTGELFF. CDR3 bases: TGTGCCAGCAGCTTAGCGAGGGACACCGGGGAGCTGTTTTTT.

The chain uses TRBV7-3 and TRBJ2-2, with 8 bases fitting TRBD1. The J segment lost 4 bases and the V segment lost 5 bases, leaving 3 bases of the junction unmatched. The CDR3 is made up of 14 amino acids. The germline V gene encodes CDR1 SGHTA and CDR2 FQGTGA. CDR3 protein: CASSTGQGTGELFF. The CDR3 coding sequence is TGTGCCAGCAGCACCGGACAGGGCACCGGGGAGCTGTTTTTT.

V usage is TRBV3-1 (or the pseudogene TRBV3-2) and J usage is TRBJ2-3, with 9 bases fitting TRBD2. The germline gives CDR1 LGHDT, CDR2 YNNKEL (reference sequence). The CDR3 loop spans 16 amino acids. The V and J ends lost 0 bases and 3 bases, in that order; junction bases with no gene match: 4. This CDR3 is CASSQDRSGRTDTQYF. In DNA, the CDR3 is TGTGCCAGCAGCCAAGATCGGAGCGGGAGGACAGATACGCAGTATTTT.

The V call is TRBV5-6, the J call TRBJ1-2; 8 nucleotides agree with TRBD1. The CDR3 spans 13 residues. CDR1 and CDR2 from the germline V gene are SGHDT and YYEEEE. After removal of 3 bases from V and 9 bases from J, the junction contained 7 bases not matched to a gene. This CDR3 reads CASSWLRQGSYTF. The DNA for the CDR3 is TGTGCCAGCAGCTGGCTTCGACAGGGGAGCTACACCTTC.

This chain uses TRBV6-5 with TRBJ2-7; 9 positions agree with TRBD1. Germline V gene lookup returns CDR1 MNHEY and CDR2 SVGAGI. Trimming removed 5 bases from V and 3 bases from J; junction bases left unmatched: 5. The CDR3 runs 14 residues. CDR3 amino acids: CASSLGTGSYEQYF. In DNA, the CDR3 is TGTGCCAGCAGTCTTGGGACAGGGAGCTACGAGCAGTACTTC.

The V gene is TRBV25-1, the J gene TRBJ1-2; perhaps TRBD1 as D (5 bases). Germline CDR1 MGHDK, CDR2 SYGVNS. The V gene lost 5 bases and the J gene lost 4 bases, with 20 bases spanning the gap. CDR3 length: 16 residues. CDR3 coding DNA: TGTGCCAGCAGTACAAATACCCCAGGGTCAGTCTATGGCTACACCTTC. This encodes CASSTNTPGSVYGYTF.

The chain combines TRBV3-1 (or the pseudogene TRBV3-2) with TRBJ2-7; 8 nucleotides line up with TRBD1. CDR3 size: 15 residues. Germline assignment: CDR1 LGHDT and CDR2 YNNKEL (reference sequence). Trimming removed 0 bases from V and 2 bases from J; junction bases left unmatched: 3. CDR3 sequence (DNA): TGTGCCAGCAGCCAAGAGGACAGGGTCACCTACGAGCAGTACTTC. This sequence encodes CASSQEDRVTYEQYF.

The chain is built from TRBV19 and TRBJ2-1, with D maybe TRBD1 (6 bases). V was trimmed by 5 bases and J by 14 bases, leaving 13 bases between them. Germline V lookup: CDR1 LNHDA, CDR2 SQIVND (reference sequence). The CDR3 has 11 residues. CDR3 in amino acids: CASSVTGTKFF. The CDR3 coding sequence is TGTGCCAGTAGTGTCACAGGGACGAAGTTCTTC. The full variable domain, in which reference TRBV19 and TRBJ2-1 provide the parts outside the CDR3, is DGGITQSPKYLFRKEGQNVTLSCEQNLNHDAMYWYRQDPGQGLRLIYYSQIVNDFQKGDIAEGYSVSREKKESFPLTVTSAQKNPTAFYLCASSVTGTKFFGPGTRLTVL.

In this sample, this clone turned up once. The gene calls are TRBV29-1 and TRBJ2-2; a possible D gene is TRBD1 (5 bases). CDR1 is SQVTM, CDR2 ANQGSEA, per germline. CDR3 length: 13 residues. The ends were cut back, 2 bases at V and 5 bases at J, with 9 bases in the middle. In DNA form, the CDR3 reads TGCAGCGTTGAACAGGGAAATACCGGGGAGCTGTTTTTT. It specifies CSVEQGNTGELFF.

This rearrangement joins TRBV7-2 to TRBJ2-3; D remains ambiguous. Between the trimmed V and J ends, which lost 2 bases and 1 base, there was a span of 7 bases. CDR1 and CDR2 from the germline V gene are SGHTA and FQGNSA. The CDR3 sequence is 14 residues long. The CDR3 coding sequence is TGTGCCAGCAGCTTAATAGCCCGCACAGATACGCAGTATTTT. Its protein is CASSLIARTDTQYF.

Only a few counts were recorded for this clone. The genes are TRBV2 and TRBJ1-6; 9 nucleotides match TRBD1. The trim removed 8 bases at V and 10 bases at J, leaving 9 bases unmatched. The CDR3 consists of 14 residues. Looked up from germline, CDR1 is SNHLY and CDR2 is FYNNEI. The CDR3 sequence is CASQEDRGRSPLHF. The DNA for the CDR3 is TGTGCCAGCCAGGAGGACAGGGGAAGATCACCCCTCCACTTT.

V usage is TRBV7-2 and J usage is TRBJ2-1; 7 bases fit TRBD2. V lost 0 bases to trimming and J lost 7 bases; unmatched junction nucleotides: 6. Germline-derived CDR1 and CDR2 are SGHTA and FQGNSA. CDR3 size: 15 residues. CDR3 DNA sequence: TGTGCCAGCAGCTTAGCACTAGCGTCCCAAAATGAGCAGTTCTTC. Its protein is CASSLALASQNEQFF.

This clone has just one count. V and J are TRBV4-1 and TRBJ2-1; no clear D gene. V was shortened by 4 bases and J by 5 bases, with 24 bases between the two germline ends. Looked up from germline, CDR1 is MGHRA and CDR2 is YSYEKL. CDR3 length: 18 residues. CDR3 region: CASSRSSEGLGTDNEQFF. The CDR3 coding sequence is TGCGCCAGCAGCCGGTCCTCAGAAGGTTTGGGTACAGACAATGAGCAGTTCTTC.

This clone came up once. The chain links TRBV7-9 to TRBJ1-6; D is undetermined. Germline V CDR1 and CDR2: SEHNR, FQNEAQ (reference sequence). The CDR3 has 14 amino acids. Trimming pared 0 bases from V and 11 bases from J, leaving 11 bases between. Written as DNA, the CDR3 is TGTGCCAGCAGCTTAGCGGCCTCTGGTACACCCCTCCACTTT. This gives the protein CASSLAASGTPLHF.

V is TRBV11-2 and J is TRBJ2-5, with D maybe TRBD2 (7 bases). The V end lost 1 base, the J end lost 5 bases, and 14 bases lay between the germline ends. CDR1 and CDR2 (germline): SGHAT, FQNNGV. The CDR3 extends over 15 amino acids. For the CDR3, the DNA is TGTGCCAGCAGCTTAGCCCCGGGGGGCTGGGAGACCCAGTACTTC. Its protein product is CASSLAPGGWETQYF.

The rearrangement joins TRBV6-2 or TRBV6-3 to TRBJ2-7; 8 bases agree with TRBD1. The CDR3 loop spans 16 amino acids. The ends lost 2 bases at V and 6 bases at J; junction bases unmatched: 12. From germline, CDR1 is MNHEY and CDR2 SVGEGT. Here the CDR3 reads CASSYAGPGGSGEQYF. CDR3 nucleotide sequence: TGTGCCAGCAGTTACGCGGGGCCAGGGGGCTCGGGCGAGCAGTACTTC.